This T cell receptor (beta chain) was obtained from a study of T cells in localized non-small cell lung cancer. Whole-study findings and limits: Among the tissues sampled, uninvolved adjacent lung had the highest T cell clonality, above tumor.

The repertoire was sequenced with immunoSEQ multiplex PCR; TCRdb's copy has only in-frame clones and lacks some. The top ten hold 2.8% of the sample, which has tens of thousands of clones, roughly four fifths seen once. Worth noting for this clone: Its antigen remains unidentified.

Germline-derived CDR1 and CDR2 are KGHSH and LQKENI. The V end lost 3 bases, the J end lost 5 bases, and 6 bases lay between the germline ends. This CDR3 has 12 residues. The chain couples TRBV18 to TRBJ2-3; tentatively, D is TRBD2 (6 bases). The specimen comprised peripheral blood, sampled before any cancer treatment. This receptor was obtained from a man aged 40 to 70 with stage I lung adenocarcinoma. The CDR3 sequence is CASSPGGDTQYF. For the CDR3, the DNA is TGTGCCAGCTCACCGGGAGGAGATACGCAGTATTTT.